This TCR beta chain comes out of a study of regulatory T cells in long-lasting Graves disease. Study-wide findings and caveats: Persistent patients shared more public clonotypes (roughly 2,800) than new patients (about 1,000). It was in persistent disease that TRBV28, TRBJ1-2 and TRBJ2-5 were favored.

This clonotype has a handful of counts. Its antigen is currently unknown. The time point is: persistent/refractory GD, antithyroid drugs over 5 years with positive TRAb. PBMC-derived RNA was used for the TCR library. Guidelines of the American Thyroid Association were used to diagnose Graves' disease. Sequencing libraries for TCR beta were prepared with iRepertoire HTBI primers and Arm-PCR of CDR3 regions. Each CDR3 protein gets one entry after TCRdb re-called the multiplex PCR reads with MiXCR. The table lists some 450,000 distinct CDR3 sequences, around 24% of them singletons. In germline, CDR1 is GTSNPN, CDR2 SVGIG (reference sequence). The CDR3 loop spans 13 amino acids. Trimming stripped 0 bases from V and 4 bases from J, with 7 bases between.

Sequenced here: peripheral blood mononuclear cells (PBMCs), sampled when the disease was refractory, from a patient treated with antithyroid drugs. This clonotype originated in a female donor with Graves disease. The chain is built from TRBV30 and TRBJ1-5; D perhaps matches TRBD1 (5 bases). CDR3 DNA sequence: TGTGCCTGGAGTGTACGGGGGAATCAGCCCCAGCATTTT. Protein: CAWSVRGNQPQHF.